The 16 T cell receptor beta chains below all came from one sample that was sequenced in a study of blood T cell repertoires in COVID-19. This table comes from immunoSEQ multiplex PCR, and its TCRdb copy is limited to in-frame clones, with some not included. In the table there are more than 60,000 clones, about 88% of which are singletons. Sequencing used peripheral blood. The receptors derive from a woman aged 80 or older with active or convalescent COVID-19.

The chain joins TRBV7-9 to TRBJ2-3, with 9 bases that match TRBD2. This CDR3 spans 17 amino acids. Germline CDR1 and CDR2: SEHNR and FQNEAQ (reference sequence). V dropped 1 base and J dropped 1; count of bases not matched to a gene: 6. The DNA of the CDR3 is TGTGCCAGCAGCTTAGTGTATGCTAGCGGGGGCACAGATACGCAGTATTTT. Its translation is CASSLVYASGGTDTQYF.

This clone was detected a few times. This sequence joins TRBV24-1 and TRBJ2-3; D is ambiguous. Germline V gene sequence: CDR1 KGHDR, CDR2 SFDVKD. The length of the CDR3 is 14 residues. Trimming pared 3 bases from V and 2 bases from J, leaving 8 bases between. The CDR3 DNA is TGTGCCACCAGTGATGTTCGAGACACAGATACGCAGTATTTT. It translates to CATSDVRDTDTQYF.

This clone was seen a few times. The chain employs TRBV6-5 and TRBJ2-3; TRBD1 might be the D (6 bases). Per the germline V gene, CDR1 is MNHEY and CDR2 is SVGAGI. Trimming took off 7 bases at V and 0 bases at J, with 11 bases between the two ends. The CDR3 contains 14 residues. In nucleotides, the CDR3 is TGTGCCAGCAACGATCAGGGGAGCACAGATACGCAGTATTTT. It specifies CASNDQGSTDTQYF.

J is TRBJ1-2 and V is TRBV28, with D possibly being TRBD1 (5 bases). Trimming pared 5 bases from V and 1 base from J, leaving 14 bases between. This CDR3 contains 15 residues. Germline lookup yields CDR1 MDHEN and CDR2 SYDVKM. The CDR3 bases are TGTGCCAGCAGTCCTACGGACACTTTTAACTATGGCTACACCTTC. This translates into CASSPTDTFNYGYTF.

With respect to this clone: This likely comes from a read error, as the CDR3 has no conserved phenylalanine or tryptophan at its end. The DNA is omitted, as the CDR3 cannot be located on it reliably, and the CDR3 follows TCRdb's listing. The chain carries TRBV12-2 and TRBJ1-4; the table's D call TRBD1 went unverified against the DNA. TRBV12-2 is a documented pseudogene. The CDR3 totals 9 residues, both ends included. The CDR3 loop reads CASRPSTGT.

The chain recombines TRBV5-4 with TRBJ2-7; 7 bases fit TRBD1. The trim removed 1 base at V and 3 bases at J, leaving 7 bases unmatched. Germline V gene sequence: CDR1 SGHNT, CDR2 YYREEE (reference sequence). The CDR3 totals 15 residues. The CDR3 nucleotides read TGTGCCAGCAGCTTGTGGGACAGTATGGGCTACGAGCAGTACTTC. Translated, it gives CASSLWDSMGYEQYF.

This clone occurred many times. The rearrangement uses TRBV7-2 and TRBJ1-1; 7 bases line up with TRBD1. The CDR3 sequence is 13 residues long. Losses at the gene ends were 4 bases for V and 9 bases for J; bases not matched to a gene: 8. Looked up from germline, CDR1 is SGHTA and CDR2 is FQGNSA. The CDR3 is CASSSITGEKAFF. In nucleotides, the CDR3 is TGTGCCAGCAGCTCGATCACAGGGGAAAAAGCTTTCTTT.

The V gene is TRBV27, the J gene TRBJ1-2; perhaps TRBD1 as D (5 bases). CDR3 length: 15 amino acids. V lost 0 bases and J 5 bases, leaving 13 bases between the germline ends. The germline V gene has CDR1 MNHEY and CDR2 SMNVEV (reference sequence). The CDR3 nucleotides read TGTGCCAGCAGTTTATCAATTGGGGACTATTATGGCTACACCTTC. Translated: CASSLSIGDYYGYTF.

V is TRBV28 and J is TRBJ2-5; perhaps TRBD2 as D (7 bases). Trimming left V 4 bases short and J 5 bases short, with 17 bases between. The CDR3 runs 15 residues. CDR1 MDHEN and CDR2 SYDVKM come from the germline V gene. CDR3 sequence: CASSSPVGGAETQYF. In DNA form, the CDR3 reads TGTGCCAGCAGTTCACCCGTTGGGGGGGCGGAGACCCAGTACTTC.

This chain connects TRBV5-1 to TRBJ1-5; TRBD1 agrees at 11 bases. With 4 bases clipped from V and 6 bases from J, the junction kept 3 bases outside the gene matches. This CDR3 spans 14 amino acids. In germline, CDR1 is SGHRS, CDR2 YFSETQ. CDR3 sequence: CASSQGTGGQPQHF. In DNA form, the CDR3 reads TGCGCCAGCAGCCAAGGGACAGGGGGTCAGCCCCAGCATTTT.

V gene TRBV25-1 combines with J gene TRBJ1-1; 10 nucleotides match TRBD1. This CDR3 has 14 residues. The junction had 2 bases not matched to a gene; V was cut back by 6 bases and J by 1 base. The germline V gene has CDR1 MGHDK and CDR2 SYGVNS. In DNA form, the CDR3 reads TGTGCCAGCAGGAGGGACAGGGGGAACACTGAAGCTTTCTTT. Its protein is CASRRDRGNTEAFF.

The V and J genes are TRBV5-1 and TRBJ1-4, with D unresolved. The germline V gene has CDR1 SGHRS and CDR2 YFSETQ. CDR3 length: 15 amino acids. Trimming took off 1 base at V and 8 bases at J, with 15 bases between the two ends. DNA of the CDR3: TGCGCCAGCAGCTTGTTTACTGCGGGAGGAGAAAAACTGTTTTTT. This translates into CASSLFTAGGEKLFF. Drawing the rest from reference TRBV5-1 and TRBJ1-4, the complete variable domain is KAGVTQTPRYLIKTRGQQVTLSCSPISGHRSVSWYQQTPGQGLQFLFEYFSETQRNKGNFPGRFSGRQFSNSRSEMNVSTLELGDSALYLCASSLFTAGGEKLFFGSGTQLSVL.

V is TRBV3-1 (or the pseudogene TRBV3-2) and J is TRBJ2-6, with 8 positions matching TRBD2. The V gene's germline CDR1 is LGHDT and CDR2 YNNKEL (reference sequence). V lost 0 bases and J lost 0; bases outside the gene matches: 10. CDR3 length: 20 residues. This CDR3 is CASSQDRGGRRLSGANVLTF. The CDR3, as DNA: TGTGCCAGCAGCCAAGATCGGGGGGGCCGGCGGCTCTCTGGGGCCAACGTCCTGACTTTC.

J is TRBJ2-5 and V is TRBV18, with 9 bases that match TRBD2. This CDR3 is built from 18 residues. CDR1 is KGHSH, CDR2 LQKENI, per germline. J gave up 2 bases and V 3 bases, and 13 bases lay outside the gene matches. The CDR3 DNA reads TGTGCCAGCTCACCCCAAATTCAGCGGGGGGTTGGGCAAGAGACCCAGTACTTC. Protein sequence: CASSPQIQRGVGQETQYF.

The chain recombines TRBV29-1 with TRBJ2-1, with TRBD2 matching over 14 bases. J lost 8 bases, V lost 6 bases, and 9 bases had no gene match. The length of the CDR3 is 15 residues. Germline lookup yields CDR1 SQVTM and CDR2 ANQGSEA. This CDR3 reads CSVVGTSGGRYEQFF. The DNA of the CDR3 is TGCAGCGTCGTCGGGACTAGCGGGGGTCGGTATGAGCAGTTCTTC.

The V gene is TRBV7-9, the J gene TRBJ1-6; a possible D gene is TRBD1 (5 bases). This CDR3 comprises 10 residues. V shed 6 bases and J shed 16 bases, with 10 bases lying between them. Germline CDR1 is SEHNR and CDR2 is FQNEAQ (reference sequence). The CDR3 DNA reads TGTGCCAGCAGGGGGGACTCTCTCCACTTT. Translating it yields CASRGDSLHF.